Each of the 27 T cell receptor beta chains below was sequenced from the same sample in a study of a mutant IDH1 vaccine in newly diagnosed glioma. Time point reported: baseline, week 1 (first vaccination visit). Treatment given: pre-vaccination baseline after standard-of-care therapy. Method: immunoSEQ multiplex PCR; TCRdb's copy keeps in-frame clones and lacks some. Of about 25,000 clones listed, roughly 93% are singletons. The specimen was PBMCs, collected from a glioma patient treated with radiotherapy, temozolomide or both. The receptor set was obtained from a man between 40 and 49 years old with glioma.

The CDR3 bases are TGTGCCTGGAGTACAGGGTTCCACAATGAGCAGTTCTTC. Translated: CAWSTGFHNEQFF. This chain links TRBV30 with TRBJ2-1, with a tentative D call TRBD1 (6 bases). Deletions cut 2 bases from V and 5 bases from J, with 10 bases between. The CDR3 totals 13 residues. Germline CDR1 and CDR2: GTSNPN and SVGIG (reference sequence).

This clone was detected once. J is TRBJ1-1 and V is TRBV6-5, with 7 bases identical to TRBD1. CDR1 is MNHEY and CDR2 is SVGAGI in the germline V gene. The CDR3 loop spans 14 amino acids. V gave up 0 bases and J gave up 6 bases; unmatched junction bases: 4. CDR3 DNA: TGTGCCAGCAGTTACTCCTCCGGGACAGCTGAAGCTTTCTTT. Encoded protein: CASSYSSGTAEAFF.

The V call is TRBV7-9, the J call TRBJ2-3; 12 nucleotides align to TRBD2. The CDR3 has 18 residues. Trimming cost V 3 bases and J 5 bases; bases outside gene matches: 12. In germline, CDR1 is SEHNR, CDR2 FQNEAQ (reference sequence). This CDR3 is CASSFSSGGAVEGDTQYF. CDR3 nucleotide sequence: TGTGCCAGCAGCTTCTCTAGCGGGGGGGCTGTGGAGGGAGATACGCAGTATTTT.

This clone has a single count. V is TRBV11-2 and J is TRBJ2-7, with TRBD1 identical over 9 bases. Looked up from germline, CDR1 is SGHAT and CDR2 is FQNNGV. The V segment lost 4 bases and the J segment 10 bases; nucleotides outside the gene matches: 11. This CDR3 has 14 residues. As DNA, the CDR3 is TGTGCCAGCAGCTACCGGGACAGGGCCCCCCAACAGTACTTC. Translating gives CASSYRDRAPQQYF.

This chain joins TRBV6-5 and TRBJ2-7; the D is unclear. Trimming removed 0 bases at V and 5 bases at J, with 11 bases between. Per germline, CDR1 MNHEY and CDR2 SVGAGI. The CDR3 spans 14 residues. CDR3 in amino acids: CASSYSSLGDEQYF. CDR3 DNA: TGTGCCAGCAGTTACTCAAGTCTTGGCGACGAGCAGTACTTC.

This clone was picked up one time. V gene TRBV5-1 combines with J gene TRBJ1-6; TRBD1 agrees at 9 bases. Trimming removed 4 bases from V and 10 bases from J; junction bases left unmatched: 6. This CDR3 is built from 14 residues. Germline values: CDR1 SGHRS, CDR2 YFSETQ. CDR3 in amino acids: CASSEGTGRSPLHF. DNA for the CDR3: TGCGCCAGCAGCGAAGGGACAGGGAGGTCACCCCTCCACTTT.

This chain joins TRBV4-2 and TRBJ2-1, with D hard to call. The ends were cut back, 1 base at V and 2 bases at J, with 6 bases in the middle. The CDR3 has 14 amino acids. Germline-derived CDR1 and CDR2 are LGHNA and YNFKEQ. The CDR3 reads CASSQALTYNEQFF. The CDR3 DNA reads as TGTGCCAGCAGCCAAGCTTTGACCTACAATGAGCAGTTCTTC.

The chain carries TRBV7-3 and TRBJ1-1; 7 bases line up with TRBD1. Germline CDR1 and CDR2: SGHTA and FQGTGA. V shed 4 bases, J shed 0 bases, and the junction held 2 bases outside the gene matches. There are 14 residues in the CDR3. As DNA, the CDR3 is TGTGCCAGCAGCTCGACAGGGATGAACACTGAAGCTTTCTTT. This encodes CASSSTGMNTEAFF.

The chain carries TRBV25-1 and TRBJ1-1; TRBD1 aligns across 9 bases. Germline V CDR1 and CDR2: MGHDK, SYGVNS. The J segment lost 5 bases and the V segment lost 7 bases, leaving 14 bases of the junction unmatched. This CDR3 spans 16 amino acids. This CDR3 reads CASTPGGQGGGTEAFF. CDR3 nucleotide sequence: TGTGCCAGCACCCCTGGGGGACAGGGTGGTGGGACTGAAGCTTTCTTT.

The gene calls are TRBV4-3 and TRBJ2-2; D perhaps matches TRBD1 (5 bases). The CDR3 covers 14 residues. Germline V gives CDR1 LGHNA, CDR2 YSLEER. V was shortened by 0 bases and J by 6 bases, with 8 bases between the two germline ends. As DNA, the CDR3 is TGCGCCAGCAGCCAAGATAGGGGTTCCGGGGAGCTGTTTTTT. Residues: CASSQDRGSGELFF.

The rearrangement joins TRBV7-2 to TRBJ2-7; TRBD2 aligns across 11 bases. Germline lookup yields CDR1 SGHTA and CDR2 FQGNSA. The CDR3 totals 15 residues. With 7 bases clipped from V and 6 bases from J, the junction kept 11 bases outside the gene matches. The DNA of the CDR3 is TGTGCCAGCACGCCTATGTTAGCGGGAGGGGGCGAGCAGTACTTC. Its translation: CASTPMLAGGGEQYF.

J is TRBJ1-6 and V is TRBV13; possibly TRBD1 for D (6 bases). This CDR3 spans 15 amino acids. The germline gives CDR1 PRHDT, CDR2 FYEKMQ (reference sequence). V was shortened by 5 bases and J by 5 bases, with 13 bases between the two germline ends. The CDR3 spells CASSPRGLNNSPLHF. The CDR3, as DNA: TGTGCCAGCAGCCCCCGGGGGCTAAATAATTCACCCCTCCACTTT.

The chain uses TRBV6-1 and TRBJ2-7; D is undetermined. CDR1 is MNHNS and CDR2 is SASEGT in the germline V gene. V gave up 7 bases and J gave up 0 bases, with 16 bases separating them. The CDR3 extends over 15 amino acids. The CDR3 protein is CASIHSLQISYEQYF. In DNA, the CDR3 is TGTGCCAGCATCCACTCGTTACAGATCTCCTACGAGCAGTACTTC.

The chain uses TRBV18 and TRBJ1-1; D is unresolved. The CDR3 runs to 13 residues. Trimming left V 3 bases short and J 5 bases short, with 10 bases between. Germline values: CDR1 KGHSH, CDR2 LQKENI. The DNA of the CDR3 is TGTGCCAGCTCACCCGGGGTTGCGACTGAAGCTTTCTTT. Translating gives CASSPGVATEAFF.

This clone was seen only once. V is TRBV27 and J is TRBJ2-1; the match to TRBD2 covers 9 bases. From germline, CDR1 is MNHEY and CDR2 SMNVEV (reference sequence). The CDR3 sequence is 14 residues long. J was trimmed by 3 bases and V by 4 bases; bases with no gene match: 1. The CDR3: CASSSLAGYNEQFF. CDR3 bases: TGTGCCAGCAGTTCACTAGCGGGCTACAATGAGCAGTTCTTC.

The CDR3 DNA sequence: TGTGCCAGCAGCCAGGACGGTGGGAAGCCCCAGCATTTT. It codes for CASSQDGGKPQHF. The V and J genes are TRBV7-9 and TRBJ1-5; D is uncertain. The V and J ends lost 5 bases and 8 bases respectively, with 13 bases between them. The CDR3 length is 13 residues. Per the germline V gene, CDR1 is SEHNR and CDR2 is FQNEAQ (reference sequence).

Worth noting for this clone: Within the sample, other DNA sequences also encode this same CDR3. The chain couples TRBV2 to TRBJ2-7; D is unclear. This CDR3 has 12 amino acids. Between the trimmed V and J ends, which lost 5 bases and 0 bases, there was a span of 5 bases. Germline CDR1 reads SNHLY; CDR2 reads FYNNEI. The CDR3 is CASSLSSYEQYF. CDR3 DNA sequence: TGTGCCAGCAGTCTATCCTCCTACGAGCAGTACTTC.

The chain joins TRBV6-1 to TRBJ2-7, with TRBD2 matching 12 bases. Germline lookup yields CDR1 MNHNS and CDR2 SASEGT. The CDR3 is made up of 14 amino acids. The junction had 11 bases not matched to a gene; V was cut back by 7 bases and J by 10 bases. In nucleotides, the CDR3 is TGTGCCAGCACGGGCTTCCAGGGACTAGCGGGCCAGTACTTC. Translation: CASTGFQGLAGQYF.

The V and J genes are TRBV6-1 and TRBJ1-5; the D gene is possibly TRBD1 (6 bases). The V end was cut by 5 bases, the J end by 5 bases, with 16 bases between. Germline V gene lookup returns CDR1 MNHNS and CDR2 SASEGT. The CDR3 contains 15 residues. The CDR3 DNA sequence: TGTGCCAGCAGTCCAGAAGGGGGGTCCTATCAGCCCCAGCATTTT. Amino acids: CASSPEGGSYQPQHF.

The rearrangement joins TRBV10-3 to TRBJ2-5, with TRBD2 identical over 14 bases. Germline trimming cut 0 bases from V and 5 bases from J; bases unmatched to any gene: 5. Germline V gives CDR1 ENHRY, CDR2 SYGVKD. The CDR3 contains 17 residues. CDR3 sequence (DNA): TGTGCCATCAGTGAGTCCCGACTAGCGGGAGGGCCGGAGACCCAGTACTTC. Translation gives CAISESRLAGGPETQYF.

The chain joins TRBV5-6 to TRBJ2-2; D perhaps matches TRBD1 (6 bases). The CDR3 is 17 residues long. CDR1 and CDR2 from the germline V gene are SGHDT and YYEEEE. Trimming took off 0 bases at V and 3 bases at J, with 15 bases between the two ends. This CDR3 is CASSLEITGSDTGELFF. Written as DNA, the CDR3 is TGTGCCAGCAGCTTGGAAATAACAGGGTCGGACACCGGGGAGCTGTTTTTT.

The count of this clone is one. The chain has TRBV9 and TRBJ1-2; TRBD1 might be the D (6 bases). The CDR3 runs 15 residues. Trimming took off 4 bases at V and 3 bases at J, with 16 bases between the two ends. CDR1 and CDR2 from the germline V gene are SGDLS and YYNGEE. The CDR3 protein is CASSPSAGDYYGYTF. In DNA, the CDR3 is TGTGCCAGCAGCCCCAGCGCAGGGGACTACTATGGCTACACCTTC.

This chain joins TRBV20-1 and TRBJ2-5, with no clear D. V lost 3 bases and J 3 bases, leaving 2 bases between the germline ends. Per germline, CDR1 DFQATT and CDR2 SNEGSKA (reference sequence). This CDR3 is built from 10 residues. Here the CDR3 DNA reads TGCAGTGCTAGCGAAGAGACCCAGTACTTC. Protein product: CSASEETQYF.

This chain uses TRBV5-6 with TRBJ2-3, with 8 nucleotides matching TRBD2. J gave up 0 bases and V 0 bases, and 0 bases lay outside the gene matches. The germline gives CDR1 SGHDT, CDR2 YYEEEE. CDR3 length equals 15 residues. Here the CDR3 DNA reads TGTGCCAGCAGCTTGGGCGGGGGGAGCACAGATACGCAGTATTTT. Protein: CASSLGGGSTDTQYF.

The chain combines TRBV27 with TRBJ1-4; maybe TRBD1 (6 bases). Per germline, CDR1 MNHEY and CDR2 SMNVEV (reference sequence). V gave up 4 bases and J gave up 7 bases, with 22 bases separating them. This CDR3 is built from 17 residues. DNA for the CDR3: TGTGCCAGCAGTTCCTGGAGAGGGGGGTTAATTGGTGAAAAACTGTTTTTT. Residues: CASSSWRGGLIGEKLFF.

This clone is a singleton in its sample. J is TRBJ2-5 and V is TRBV19; TRBD2 might be the D (5 bases). CDR1 is LNHDA, CDR2 SQIVND, per germline (reference sequence). V lost 6 bases, J lost 5 bases, and 22 bases lay in between. The CDR3 contains 16 residues. The CDR3 nucleotides read TGTGCCAGTAGCATGGGTGGTCTGGGAGAAGCGGAGACCCAGTACTTC. It specifies CASSMGGLGEAETQYF. The complete variable domain, with remaining parts taken from reference TRBV19 and TRBJ2-5, reads DGGITQSPKYLFRKEGQNVTLSCEQNLNHDAMYWYRQDPGQGLRLIYYSQIVNDFQKGDIAEGYSVSREKKESFPLTVTSAQKNPTAFYLCASSMGGLGEAETQYFGPGTRLLVL.

This rearrangement joins TRBV7-2 to TRBJ2-6; no definite D call. The length of the CDR3 is 14 residues. V lost 5 bases and J lost 0, with 5 bases in between. CDR1 is SGHTA and CDR2 is FQGNSA in the germline V gene. CDR3 in DNA: TGTGCCAGCAGCGCAGACTCTGGGGCCAACGTCCTGACTTTC. This codes for CASSADSGANVLTF. The whole variable domain, filled in from reference TRBV7-2 and TRBJ2-6, reads GAGVSQSPSNKVTEKGKDVELRCDPISGHTALYWYRQSLGQGLEFLIYFQGNSAPDKSGLPSDRFSAERTGGSVSTLTIQRTQQEDSAVYLCASSADSGANVLTFGAGSRLTVL.